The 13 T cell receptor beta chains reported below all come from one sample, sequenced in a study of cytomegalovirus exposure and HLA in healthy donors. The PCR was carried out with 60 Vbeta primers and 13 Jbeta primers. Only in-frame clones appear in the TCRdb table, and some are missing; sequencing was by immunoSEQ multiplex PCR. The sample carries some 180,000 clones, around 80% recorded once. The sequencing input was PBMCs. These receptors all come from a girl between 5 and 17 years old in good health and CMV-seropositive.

As DNA, the CDR3 is TGTGCCACCAGCAGGGTGGGGCAGCCGAACTATGGCTACACCTTC. This sequence encodes CATSRVGQPNYGYTF. The gene calls are TRBV15 and TRBJ1-2; the D gene is possibly TRBD1 (5 bases). The germline V gene encodes CDR1 LNHNV and CDR2 YYDKDF (reference sequence). Trimming cost V 3 bases and J 2 bases, with 13 bases left between them. The CDR3 runs 15 residues.

The CDR3 DNA is TGTGCCACCGCGAGATCCCGGGACAGGCCTCTGGGCTACACCTTC. Amino acid sequence: CATARSRDRPLGYTF. V is TRBV15 and J is TRBJ1-2; TRBD1 aligns across 8 bases. Trimming cost V 8 bases and J 8 bases; bases outside gene matches: 16. This CDR3 has 15 residues. Germline V gene data show CDR1 as LNHNV and CDR2 as YYDKDF (reference sequence).

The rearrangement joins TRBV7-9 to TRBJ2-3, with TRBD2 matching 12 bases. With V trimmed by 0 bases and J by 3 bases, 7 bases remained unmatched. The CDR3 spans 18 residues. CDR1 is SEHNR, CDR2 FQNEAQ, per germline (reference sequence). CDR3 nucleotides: TGTGCCAGCAGCTTAGCGAGACTAGCGGGAGTCTGGACAGATACGCAGTATTTT. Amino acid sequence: CASSLARLAGVWTDTQYF.

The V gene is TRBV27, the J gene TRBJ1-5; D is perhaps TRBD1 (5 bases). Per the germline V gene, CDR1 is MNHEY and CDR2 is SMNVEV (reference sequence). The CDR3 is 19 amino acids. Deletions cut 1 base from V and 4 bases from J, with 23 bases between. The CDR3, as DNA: TGTGCCAGCAGTTTATACTCCTTGGCGGAGGGGAAGAGAAATCAGCCCCAGCATTTT. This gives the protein CASSLYSLAEGKRNQPQHF.

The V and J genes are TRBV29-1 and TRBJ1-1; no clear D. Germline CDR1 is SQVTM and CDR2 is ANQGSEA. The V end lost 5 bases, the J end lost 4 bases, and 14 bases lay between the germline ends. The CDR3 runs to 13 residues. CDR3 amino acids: CSVHDAPGTEAFF. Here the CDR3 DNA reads TGCAGCGTTCACGACGCTCCGGGCACTGAAGCTTTCTTT.

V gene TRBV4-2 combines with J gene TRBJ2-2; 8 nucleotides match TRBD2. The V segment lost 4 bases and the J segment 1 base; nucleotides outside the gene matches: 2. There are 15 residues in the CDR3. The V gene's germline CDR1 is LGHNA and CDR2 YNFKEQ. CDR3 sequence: CASSLTSGNTGELFF. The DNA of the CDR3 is TGTGCCAGCAGCCTCACTAGCGGGAACACCGGGGAGCTGTTTTTT.

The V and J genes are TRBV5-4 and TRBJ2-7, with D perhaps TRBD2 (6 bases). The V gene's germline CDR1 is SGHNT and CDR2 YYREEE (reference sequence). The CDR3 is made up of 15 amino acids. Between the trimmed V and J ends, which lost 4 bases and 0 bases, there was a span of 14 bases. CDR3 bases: TGTGCCAGCAGCGAGGGAGGCAGCTTCTCCTACGAGCAGTACTTC. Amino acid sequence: CASSEGGSFSYEQYF.

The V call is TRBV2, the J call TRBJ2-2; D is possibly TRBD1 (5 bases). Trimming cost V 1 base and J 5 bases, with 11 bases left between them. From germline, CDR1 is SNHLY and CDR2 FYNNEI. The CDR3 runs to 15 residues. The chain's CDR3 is CASSEGGSRTGELFF. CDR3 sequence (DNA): TGTGCCAGCAGTGAAGGGGGCAGTAGGACCGGGGAGCTGTTTTTT.

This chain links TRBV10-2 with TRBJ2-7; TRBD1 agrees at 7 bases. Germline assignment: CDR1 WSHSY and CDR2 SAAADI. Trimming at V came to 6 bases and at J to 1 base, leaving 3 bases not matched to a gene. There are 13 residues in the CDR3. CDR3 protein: CASSPDRSYEQYF. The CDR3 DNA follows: TGCGCCAGCAGCCCGGACAGGTCCTACGAGCAGTACTTC.

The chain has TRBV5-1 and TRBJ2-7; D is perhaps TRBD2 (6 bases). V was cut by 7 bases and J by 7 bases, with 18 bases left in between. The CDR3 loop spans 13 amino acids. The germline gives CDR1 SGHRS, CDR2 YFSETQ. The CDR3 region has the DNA TGCGCCAGCGGGCGATGGGGGGAAGGAGAGCAGTACTTC. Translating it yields CASGRWGEGEQYF.

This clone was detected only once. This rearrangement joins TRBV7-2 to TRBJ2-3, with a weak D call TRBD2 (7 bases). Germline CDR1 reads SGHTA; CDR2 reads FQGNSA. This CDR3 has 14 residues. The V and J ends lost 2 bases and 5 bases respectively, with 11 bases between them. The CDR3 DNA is TGTGCCAGCAGCTTAACGGGGGGCGTAGATACGCAGTATTTT. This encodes CASSLTGGVDTQYF.

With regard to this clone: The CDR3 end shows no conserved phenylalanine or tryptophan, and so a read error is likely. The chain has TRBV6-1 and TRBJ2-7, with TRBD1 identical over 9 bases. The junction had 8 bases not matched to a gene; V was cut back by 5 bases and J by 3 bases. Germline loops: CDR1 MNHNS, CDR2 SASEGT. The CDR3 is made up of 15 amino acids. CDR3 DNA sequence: TGTGCCAGCAGTCGAGGGGGGACAGGGTACTACGAGCAGTACCTC. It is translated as CASSRGGTGYYEQYL.

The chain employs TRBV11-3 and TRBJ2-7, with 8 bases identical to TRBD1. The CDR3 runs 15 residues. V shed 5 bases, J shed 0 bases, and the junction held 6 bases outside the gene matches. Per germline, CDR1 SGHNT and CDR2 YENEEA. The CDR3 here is CASSAGGSVSYEQYF. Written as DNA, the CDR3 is TGTGCCAGCAGCGCAGGGGGCTCTGTCTCCTACGAGCAGTACTTC. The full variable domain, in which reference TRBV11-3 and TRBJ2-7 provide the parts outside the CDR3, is EAGVVQSPRYKIIEKKQPVAFWCNPISGHNTLYWYLQNLGQGPELLIRYENEEAVDDSQLPKDRFSAERLKGVDSTLKIQPAELGDSAVYLCASSAGGSVSYEQYFGPGTRLTVT.